One TCR beta chain is described in this entry. The sample originates from a study of blood T cell repertoires in COVID-19. Study processing details: It was from reference gene primer amplification that nucleated cell counts were estimated. TCRdb's table, derived via immunoSEQ multiplex PCR, lists solely in-frame clones and lacks some. That table gives V, J and clone size, and the DNA gave D and trimming. The sample has about 84,000 clones, about 83% seen once. Between the trimmed V and J ends, which lost 3 bases and 5 bases, there was a span of 10 bases. This CDR3 is built from 13 residues. Germline V gene data show CDR1 as SEHNR and CDR2 as FQNEAQ (reference sequence).

The clonotype comes from an elderly woman with acute or convalescent COVID-19. The gene calls are TRBV7-9 and TRBJ2-5; a possible D gene is TRBD2 (5 bases). The sequencing input was peripheral blood. CDR3 sequence (DNA): TGTGCCAGCAGCTTTTTGGGGAGCGAGACCCAGTACTTC. Translation: CASSFLGSETQYF.